This TCR beta chain was profiled in a study of T-cell memory formation after mild COVID-19. Study at large: TCR clusters were mostly confined to one donor each.

Constant-segment primers were used for 5'RACE, and the resulting TCR alpha and TCR beta cDNA libraries carried sample barcodes and UMIs. Each CDR3 protein is one row after TCRdb ran MiXCR on the 5' RACE reads. Here the sample spans under 400,000 distinct CDR3 sequences, 28% being singletons. Whole-study findings and limits: Clones that contracted clustered mainly in CM and EM if CD4+ and in EMRA if CD8+. Among clones contracting day 15 to 85, CD4/CD8 was balanced, whereas later expanders leaned CD4+.

The CDR3 covers 16 residues. The J segment lost 2 bases and the V segment lost 5 bases, leaving 9 bases of the junction unmatched. CDR1 is SQVTM, CDR2 ANQGSEA, per germline. This clonotype was counted at least ten times. The antigen remains unidentified. Sequenced sample: PBMCs or a T cell subset sorted from them (not recorded which). The sequence derives from an adult woman who had mild COVID-19 (a few samples of this study predate the infection). Cell type and time point are not known. The gene calls are TRBV29-1 and TRBJ2-1; 10 bases match TRBD2. The CDR3, as DNA: TGCAGCGTTCGTCCTAGCGGGAGAGGGACCTACAATGAGCAGTTCTTC. Translation gives CSVRPSGRGTYNEQFF.